The 29 T cell receptor beta chains reported below all come from one sample, sequenced in a study of brain T cells in children with intractable seizures. The data were produced by immunoSEQ multiplex PCR, yet TCRdb's version contains in-frame clones alone and is incomplete. The sample carries about 41,000 clones, over 75% recorded once. Sequencing used peripheral blood, obtained at surgery. These TCRs come from a girl aged 2-10 years with tuberous sclerosis and intractable seizures.

This chain uses TRBV6-1 with TRBJ1-1; D is possibly TRBD1 (6 bases). Germline V gene sequence: CDR1 MNHNS, CDR2 SASEGT. The CDR3 has 14 amino acids. Trimming pared 8 bases from V and 2 bases from J, leaving 15 bases between. The CDR3 nucleotides read TGTGCCAGCTATAACGACAGGCCAAACACTGAAGCTTTCTTT. Protein: CASYNDRPNTEAFF.

V is TRBV27 and J is TRBJ1-5, with D unresolved. The V end was cut by 6 bases, the J end by 6 bases, with 9 bases between. Germline CDR1 is MNHEY and CDR2 is SMNVEV (reference sequence). This CDR3 has 12 residues. CDR3 amino acids: CASSRRGQPQHF. In nucleotides, the CDR3 is TGTGCCAGCAGCCGACGGGGTCAGCCCCAGCATTTT.

The J gene is TRBJ2-5, the V gene TRBV30, with 9 bases fitting TRBD1. The CDR3 loop spans 15 amino acids. Per germline, CDR1 GTSNPN and CDR2 SVGIG (reference sequence). V was pared by 1 base and J by 2 bases, with 5 bases of the junction left unmatched. The chain's CDR3 is CAWSGHRGRQETQYF. DNA of the CDR3: TGTGCCTGGAGTGGTCACAGGGGGCGGCAAGAGACCCAGTACTTC. Drawing the rest from reference TRBV30 and TRBJ2-5, the complete variable domain is SQTIHQWPATLVQPVGSPLSLECTVEGTSNPNLYWYRQAAGRGLQLLFYSVGIGQISSEVPQNLSASRPQDRQFILSSKKLLLSDSGFYLCAWSGHRGRQETQYFGPGTRLLVL.

This chain connects TRBV7-9 to TRBJ2-2, with TRBD2 identical over 14 bases. The CDR3 runs 19 residues. The V gene end was trimmed by 4 bases and the J gene end by 6 bases; junction bases not matched to a gene: 13. Germline CDR1 and CDR2: SEHNR and FQNEAQ (reference sequence). CDR3 loop: CASSSPRGLAGGSPGELFF. CDR3 coding DNA: TGTGCCAGCAGCTCTCCGAGAGGACTAGCGGGGGGTTCTCCCGGGGAGCTGTTTTTT.

This clone was counted between two and nine times. V usage is TRBV30 and J usage is TRBJ1-5; D is uncertain. CDR1 and CDR2 (germline): GTSNPN, SVGIG (reference sequence). The V end was cut by 2 bases, the J end by 5 bases, with 10 bases between. The CDR3 sequence is 13 residues long. The chain's CDR3 is CAWSRGPDQPQHF. The CDR3 DNA follows: TGTGCCTGGAGTCGGGGTCCGGATCAGCCCCAGCATTTT. The whole variable domain, remainder taken from reference TRBV30 and TRBJ1-5, is SQTIHQWPATLVQPVGSPLSLECTVEGTSNPNLYWYRQAAGRGLQLLFYSVGIGQISSEVPQNLSASRPQDRQFILSSKKLLLSDSGFYLCAWSRGPDQPQHFGDGTRLSIL.

V and J are TRBV2 and TRBJ2-1; 12 bases align to TRBD2. CDR1 is SNHLY and CDR2 is FYNNEI in the germline V gene. V trimming: 6 bases; J trimming: 4 bases; junction bases outside the gene matches: 4. This CDR3 spans 15 amino acids. CDR3: CASSKLAGGYNEQFF. CDR3 nucleotide sequence: TGTGCCAGCAGCAAGCTAGCGGGGGGGTACAATGAGCAGTTCTTC.

The chain uses TRBV13 and TRBJ1-3; D gene unclear. Deletions cut 4 bases from V and 7 bases from J, with 8 bases between. Germline V CDR1 and CDR2: PRHDT, FYEKMQ (reference sequence). The CDR3 loop spans 12 amino acids. CDR3 protein: CASSSELNTIYF. The CDR3 region has the DNA TGTGCCAGCAGCTCAGAGCTGAACACCATATATTTT. The full variable domain, completed using reference TRBV13 and TRBJ1-3, is AAGVIQSPRHLIKEKRETATLKCYPIPRHDTVYWYQQGPGQDPQFLISFYEKMQSDKGSIPDRFSAQQFSDYHSELNMSSLELGDSALYFCASSSELNTIYFGEGSWLTVV.

The rearrangement links TRBV19 to TRBJ2-7; D ambiguous. V dropped 1 base and J dropped 3 bases, with 16 bases sitting between them. The CDR3 has 16 residues. From germline, CDR1 is LNHDA and CDR2 SQIVND (reference sequence). This CDR3 reads CASSIVGRMGNYEQYF. CDR3 DNA sequence: TGTGCCAGTAGTATAGTAGGCAGAATGGGAAACTACGAGCAGTACTTC.

This chain joins TRBV19 and TRBJ2-7, with D perhaps TRBD1 (5 bases). Trimming stripped 4 bases from V and 1 base from J, with 17 bases between. Germline lookup yields CDR1 LNHDA and CDR2 SQIVND (reference sequence). CDR3 length: 16 residues. In DNA form, the CDR3 reads TGTGCCAGTAGTAACCATGGACATCTGACGTCCTACGAGCAGTACTTC. It encodes CASSNHGHLTSYEQYF.

The CDR3 is CASSPGGQGYGYTF. The CDR3 DNA reads TGTGCCAGCAGCCCCGGGGGACAGGGGTATGGCTACACCTTC. The chain links TRBV11-2 to TRBJ1-2, with 10 bases lining up with TRBD1. The CDR3 has 14 amino acids. From germline, CDR1 is SGHAT and CDR2 FQNNGV. The V and J ends lost 5 bases and 5 bases, in that order; junction bases with no gene match: 5.

The V and J genes are TRBV14 and TRBJ1-1, with D possibly matching TRBD1 (6 bases). The V and J ends lost 0 bases and 4 bases respectively, with 12 bases between them. Germline-derived CDR1 and CDR2 are SGHDN and FVKESK. This CDR3 comprises 15 residues. CDR3 protein: CASSQEQAGVTEAFF. CDR3 coding DNA: TGTGCCAGCAGCCAAGAGCAGGCAGGGGTCACTGAAGCTTTCTTT.

This chain links TRBV10-2 with TRBJ1-5; tentatively, D is TRBD1 (6 bases). The V gene's germline CDR1 is WSHSY and CDR2 SAAADI. Between the trimmed V and J ends, which lost 4 bases and 7 bases, there was a span of 17 bases. The CDR3 contains 15 residues. The CDR3 sequence is CASSVHKGTGQPQHF. The CDR3 bases are TGCGCCAGCAGTGTCCACAAGGGTACAGGGCAGCCCCAGCATTTT.

The V and J genes are TRBV25-1 and TRBJ2-3, with D tentatively TRBD1 (6 bases). V dropped 1 base and J dropped 1 base, with 15 bases sitting between them. The CDR3 covers 17 residues. Per germline, CDR1 MGHDK and CDR2 SYGVNS. The CDR3 reads CASSELGASVGTDTQYF. The DNA for the CDR3 is TGTGCCAGCAGTGAATTGGGGGCCTCCGTAGGCACAGATACGCAGTATTTT. The complete variable domain, with remaining parts taken from reference TRBV25-1 and TRBJ2-3, reads EADIYQTPRYLVIGTGKKITLECSQTMGHDKMYWYQQDPGMELHLIHYSYGVNSTEKGDLSSESTVSRIRTEHFPLTLESARPSHTSQYLCASSELGASVGTDTQYFGPGTRLTVL.

In this sample, this clone turned up once. V usage is TRBV3-1 (or the pseudogene TRBV3-2) and J usage is TRBJ1-1; a possible D gene is TRBD1 (6 bases). The germline CDR1 and CDR2 sequences are LGHDT and YNNKEL (reference sequence). CDR3 length: 17 residues. The V gene lost 0 bases and the J gene lost 2 bases, with 16 bases spanning the gap. CDR3 nucleotide sequence: TGTGCCAGCAGCCAAGAATTATGGAGACAGGTCAACACTGAAGCTTTCTTT. It specifies CASSQELWRQVNTEAFF.

This chain links TRBV9 with TRBJ1-1, with 7 positions matching TRBD1. V lost 3 bases to trimming and J lost 2 bases; unmatched junction nucleotides: 7. Germline V lookup: CDR1 SGDLS, CDR2 YYNGEE. CDR3 length: 15 residues. The CDR3 region is CASSAPGTANTEAFF. CDR3 sequence (DNA): TGTGCCAGCAGCGCCCCCGGGACAGCAAACACTGAAGCTTTCTTT.

The chain has TRBV7-2 and TRBJ2-3, with 12 bases lining up with TRBD2. CDR1 and CDR2 from the germline V gene are SGHTA and FQGNSA. The trim removed 3 bases at V and 0 bases at J, leaving 7 bases unmatched. This CDR3 is built from 18 residues. The CDR3 coding sequence is TGTGCCAGCAGCTTCCTAGCGGGGGGGCTAACTAGCACAGATACGCAGTATTTT. Amino acid sequence: CASSFLAGGLTSTDTQYF.

The genes are TRBV24-1 and TRBJ2-1; TRBD2 matches at 7 bases. Germline lookup yields CDR1 KGHDR and CDR2 SFDVKD. Trimming cost V 5 bases and J 15 bases; bases outside gene matches: 18. The CDR3 has 15 amino acids. This CDR3 is CATSVGRLAQLVRFF. The CDR3 nucleotides are TGTGCCACCAGTGTGGGGAGACTAGCTCAATTGGTTCGGTTCTTC.

This clone was detected once. V and J are TRBV21-1 and TRBJ1-1; TRBD1 is taken as the D call from the table, unchecked against the DNA. TRBV21-1 corresponds to a pseudogene. There are 15 residues in the CDR3. DNA of the CDR3: TGTGCCAGCAGCCTACGGGACCCCAGGGGCACTGAAGCTTTCTTT. This translates into CASSLRDPRGTEAFF.

This sequence joins TRBV30 and TRBJ2-5, with a possible D match to TRBD2 (6 bases). The CDR3 spans 19 residues. Per germline, CDR1 GTSNPN and CDR2 SVGIG (reference sequence). The V and J ends lost 5 bases and 2 bases respectively, with 30 bases between them. CDR3 protein: CAWSVPQSKVRDFQETQYF. CDR3 DNA sequence: TGTGCCTGGTCCGTCCCGCAGAGTAAAGTTCGGGACTTTCAAGAGACCCAGTACTTC.

The rearrangement uses TRBV19 and TRBJ2-1; 8 bases align to TRBD1. V lost 6 bases and J lost 0; bases outside the gene matches: 4. This CDR3 spans 15 amino acids. In germline, CDR1 is LNHDA, CDR2 SQIVND (reference sequence). For the CDR3, the DNA is TGTGCCAGTAGGCGGGACAGGAGCTCCTACAATGAGCAGTTCTTC. It is translated as CASRRDRSSYNEQFF.

This chain connects TRBV6-1 to TRBJ1-2; D perhaps matches TRBD1 (5 bases). The germline V and J ends were trimmed by 0 bases and 4 bases, with 12 bases remaining between them. The CDR3 is 15 amino acids. CDR1 and CDR2 (germline): MNHNS, SASEGT. The chain's CDR3 is CASSEAKGTAYGYTF. In nucleotides, the CDR3 is TGTGCCAGCAGTGAAGCGAAAGGGACCGCCTATGGCTACACCTTC.

This chain links TRBV5-4 with TRBJ1-1; TRBD1 might be the D (5 bases). Germline assignment: CDR1 SGHNT and CDR2 YYREEE (reference sequence). V was trimmed by 4 bases and J by 0 bases, leaving 19 bases between them. The CDR3 length is 17 residues. The CDR3 DNA reads as TGTGCCAGCAGCCTGGGGGAGGGCCTCGGCTTGAACACTGAAGCTTTCTTT. Translated, it gives CASSLGEGLGLNTEAFF. Complete variable domain (other parts from reference TRBV5-4 and TRBJ1-1): ETGVTQSPTHLIKTRGQQVTLRCSSQSGHNTVSWYQQALGQGPQFIFQYYREEENGRGNFPPRFSGLQFPNYSSELNVNALELDDSALYLCASSLGEGLGLNTEAFFGQGTRLTVV.

V is TRBV7-3 and J is TRBJ2-2, with 11 bases that match TRBD1. The germline gives CDR1 SGHTA, CDR2 FQGTGA. J lost 5 bases, V lost 6 bases, and 2 bases had no gene match. CDR3 length: 14 residues. DNA of the CDR3: TGTGCCAGCAGGGACAGGGGGCGGACCGGGGAGCTGTTTTTT. It encodes CASRDRGRTGELFF.

The rearrangement links TRBV5-6 to TRBJ1-2, with 8 positions matching TRBD1. The CDR3 extends over 16 amino acids. CDR1 and CDR2 from the germline V gene are SGHDT and YYEEEE. With 1 base clipped from V and 0 bases from J, the junction kept 5 bases outside the gene matches. Here the CDR3 reads CASSLYRGKSNYGYTF. Here the CDR3 DNA reads TGTGCCAGCAGCTTGTACAGGGGGAAGTCTAACTATGGCTACACCTTC.

V and J are TRBV5-1 and TRBJ1-3; D gene ambiguous. The V end was cut by 0 bases, the J end by 0 bases, with 7 bases between. CDR1 is SGHRS, CDR2 YFSETQ, per germline. The CDR3 covers 15 residues. The CDR3 sequence is CASSLGRVSGNTIYF. The CDR3 coding sequence is TGCGCCAGCAGCTTGGGCCGGGTCTCTGGAAACACCATATATTTT.

CDR3 amino acids: CASSVGTGFNTEAFF. CDR3 nucleotides: TGTGCCAGCAGCGTCGGGACAGGTTTTAACACTGAAGCTTTCTTT. The chain recombines TRBV9 with TRBJ1-1; TRBD1 aligns across 8 bases. The CDR3 is 15 amino acids. The V segment lost 2 bases and the J segment 2 bases; nucleotides outside the gene matches: 5. The V gene's germline CDR1 is SGDLS and CDR2 YYNGEE.

There are a few counts of this clone. V usage is TRBV5-6 and J usage is TRBJ2-3; TRBD2 matches at 12 bases. J was trimmed by 1 base and V by 4 bases; bases with no gene match: 4. In germline, CDR1 is SGHDT, CDR2 YYEEEE. The CDR3 length is 16 residues. Written as DNA, the CDR3 is TGTGCCAGCAGCCAAAGACTAGCGGGGGGCACAGATACGCAGTATTTT. Translating gives CASSQRLAGGTDTQYF. The complete variable domain, with remaining parts taken from reference TRBV5-6 and TRBJ2-3, reads DAGVTQSPTHLIKTRGQQVTLRCSPKSGHDTVSWYQQALGQGPQFIFQYYEEEERQRGNFPDRFSGHQFPNYSSELNVNALLLGDSALYLCASSQRLAGGTDTQYFGPGTRLTVL.

V and J are TRBV5-5 and TRBJ2-1, with TRBD1 identical over 8 bases. CDR3 size: 15 residues. V shed 6 bases, J shed 7 bases, and the junction held 12 bases outside the gene matches. CDR1 SGHKS and CDR2 YYEKEE come from the germline V gene (reference sequence). As DNA, the CDR3 is TGTGCCAGCACCCCAGGACAGGGAACGGGAAATGAGCAGTTCTTC. This gives the protein CASTPGQGTGNEQFF.

The chain joins TRBV5-4 to TRBJ1-3, with TRBD1 matching 8 bases. With V trimmed by 2 bases and J by 3 bases, 1 base remained unmatched. The CDR3 is made up of 14 amino acids. Germline V gene sequence: CDR1 SGHNT, CDR2 YYREEE (reference sequence). CDR3: CASSFDRGGNTIYF. The CDR3 bases are TGTGCCAGCAGCTTTGACAGGGGTGGAAACACCATATATTTT.